Listed below are T cell receptor beta chains from one sample, sequenced in a study of T cells in tuberculosis. Sequenced by immunoSEQ multiplex PCR; TCRdb stores in-frame clones only, minus some. The data hold 60,000 or so clones, with 81% observed a single time. What was sequenced was CD1b-GMM tetramer-negative cells sorted from PBMCs. The receptors were gathered from an adult woman with latent tuberculosis. Both conserved end residues are part of each CDR3. The order of the fields is J gene, D gene, clone size, V gene, CDR3 DNA, CDR3 protein. A D gene is named only where the DNA matches it firmly. Part of the rows lack a size; the others show once, few, many or a class for expanded clones.

TRBJ1-1	-	-	TRBV18	TGTGCCAGCTCACCTAATCCGGGTGCGGGGAACACTGAAGCTTTCTTT	CASSPNPGAGNTEAFF
TRBJ2-4	TRBD2	-	TRBV29-1	TGCAGCGTTTCCAAGACTAGCAACATTCAGTACTTC	CSVSKTSNIQYF
TRBJ1-1	-	-	TRBV27	TGTGCCAGCAGTTCTAGTTTGAACACTGAAGCTTTCTTT	CASSSSLNTEAFF
TRBJ1-1	TRBD1	-	TRBV6-5	TGTGCCAGCAGCAAGGTGGACAGGAGTGAAGCTTTCTTT	CASSKVDRSEAFF
TRBJ2-3	-	-	TRBV7-2	TGTGCCAGCAGCTTAGATCGGGGCACAGATACGCAGTATTTT	CASSLDRGTDTQYF
TRBJ2-1	-	-	TRBV29-1	TGCAGCGTTGATAGGGACACCAATGAGCAGTTCTTC	CSVDRDTNEQFF
TRBJ1-1	TRBD1	once	TRBV5-1	TGCGCCAGCAGCTTGTGGGACAGCGACACTGAAGCTTTCTTT	CASSLWDSDTEAFF
TRBJ2-1	TRBD2	-	TRBV19	TGTGCCAGTAGTAGACTAGCGGGAGCGAGCAATGAGCAGTTCTTC	CASSRLAGASNEQFF
TRBJ2-2	-	once	TRBV7-5	TGTGCCAGAAGCTTTACCGAGGGAAGAGACACTAGCGGGAGTTATTCCGGGGAGCTGTTTTTT	CARSFTEGRDTSGSYSGELFF
TRBJ2-5	TRBD2	-	TRBV4-2	TGTGCCAGCAGCCAAGAGGGCGACGGGGGGGTAGAGACCCAGTACTTC	CASSQEGDGGVETQYF
TRBJ1-4	-	few	TRBV6-6	TGTGCCAGCAGTGCCTCAGGGGATGAAAAACTGTTTTTT	CASSASGDEKLFF
TRBJ2-1	-	once	TRBV7-9	TGTGCCAGCAGCATCACTAGCATGGAGCAGTTCTTC	CASSITSMEQFF
TRBJ2-7	TRBD1	-	TRBV10-3	TGTGCCATCAGTCGGGACAGGGGGGTCTACGAGCAGTACTTC	CAISRDRGVYEQYF
TRBJ1-1	-	once	TRBV9	TGTGCCAGCAGCGTAGTAACAGAGAACACTGAAGCTTTCTTT	CASSVVTENTEAFF
TRBJ2-1	TRBD2	-	TRBV5-4	TGTGCCAGCAGCTTGAATAGCGGGAGCCGGTCCTACAATGAGCAGTTCTTC	CASSLNSGSRSYNEQFF
TRBJ1-5	-	-	TRBV19	TGTGCCAGTAGTCAGGCCCGGAGGGGCGGCAATCAGCCCCAGCATTTT	CASSQARRGGNQPQHF
TRBJ2-3	-	-	TRBV28	TGTGCCAGCAGCATCCTCCTAGATGAGGGATGGAGCACAGATACGCAGTATTTT	CASSILLDEGWSTDTQYF
TRBJ1-1	-	-	TRBV19	TGTGCCAGTACCTCAAGAAGGGGTGGCGAGAACACTGAAGCTTTCTTT	CASTSRRGGENTEAFF
TRBJ2-7	-	-	TRBV29-1	TGCAGCGTTACCCTTCTCCGGACAAGTATCTACGAGCAGTACTTC	CSVTLLRTSIYEQYF
TRBJ1-2	-	-	TRBV9	TGTGCCAGCAGCCTCACAGGGACAAACTATGGCTACACCTTC	CASSLTGTNYGYTF
TRBJ2-2	-	-	TRBV21-1	TGTGCCATCCTAAGGGTCCCAGGGGGCAAGGGTACCGGGGAGCTGTTTTTT	CAILRVPGGKGTGELFF
TRBJ1-3	TRBD1	-	TRBV2	TGTGCCAGTCTCCGGGACAGGGATCATTCCTCTGGAAACACCATATATTTT	CASLRDRDHSSGNTIYF
TRBJ2-3	-	-	TRBV9	TGTGCCAGCAGCCCTCGACAAAGCACAGATACGCAGTATTTT	CASSPRQSTDTQYF
TRBJ2-3	TRBD1	-	TRBV29-1	TGCAGCGTAGCCCACGGGACAGGGAGCACAGATACGCAGTATTTT	CSVAHGTGSTDTQYF
TRBJ1-1	TRBD1	-	TRBV15	TGTGCCACCAGCAGAAGGGGGCGTCACACTGAAGCTTTCTTT	CATSRRGRHTEAFF
TRBJ1-1	-	few	TRBV7-9	TGTGCCAGCAGCCTGTCCACTGAAGCTTTCTTT	CASSLSTEAFF
TRBJ2-1	-	-	TRBV2	TGTGCCGGGGCAATAAAATGGGGCAATGAGCAGTTCTTC	CAGAIKWGNEQFF
TRBJ1-4	-	-	TRBV5-1	TGCGCCAGCAGCTTGACGAGTCGGCAGGAACTGTTTTTT	CASSLTSRQELFF
TRBJ2-6	-	-	TRBV7-8	TGTGCCAGCAGCCCTCAAGCGGTCTCTGGGGCCAACGTCCTGACTTTC	CASSPQAVSGANVLTF
TRBJ1-6	TRBD1	-	TRBV5-1	TGCGCCAGCAGCTTGGCGGGACAGGGTGATTCACCCCTCCACTTT	CASSLAGQGDSPLHF
TRBJ2-2	-	-	TRBV19	TGTGCCAGTACTCCTTCTCGGGACACCAACACCGGGGAGCTGTTTTTT	CASTPSRDTNTGELFF
TRBJ1-4	-	-	TRBV4-3	TGCGCCAGCAGCCAAGACAGGGTTGGTAGTGAAAAACTGTTTTTT	CASSQDRVGSEKLFF
TRBJ2-1	TRBD2	-	TRBV19	TGTGCCAGTAGTACTGAGCGGGGGGGATCCTACAATGAGCAGTTCTTC	CASSTERGGSYNEQFF
TRBJ2-1	TRBD1	once	TRBV5-5	TGTGCCAGCAGCACCTACTGGACAGGGTCATACAATGAGCAGTTCTTC	CASSTYWTGSYNEQFF
TRBJ1-2	TRBD1	-	TRBV6-5	TGTGCCAGCAGGGGGACAGAGGATAGCTATGGCTACACCTTC	CASRGTEDSYGYTF
TRBJ2-5	-	few	TRBV18	TGTGCCAGCTCACCGGTCGGGACTTTTCAAGAGACCCAGTACTTC	CASSPVGTFQETQYF
TRBJ1-1	TRBD1	-	TRBV15	TGTGCCACCAGCTATAACAGGGGCACTGAAGCTTTCTTT	CATSYNRGTEAFF
TRBJ2-1	TRBD2	once	TRBV7-7	TGTGCCAGCAGCCTCGGGGGGGGTAATGAGCAGTTCTTC	CASSLGGGNEQFF
TRBJ1-2	-	-	TRBV4-1	TGCGCCAGCAGCCAAGATCGTAGAACAGTGACTAACTATGGCTACACCTTC	CASSQDRRTVTNYGYTF
TRBJ2-7	-	-	TRBV19	TGTGCCAGTAGTATAGAAACGGCCTACGAGCAGTACTTC	CASSIETAYEQYF
TRBJ2-1	-	-	TRBV6-6	TGTGCCAGCAGCCTAACCACAGGGAATGAGCAGTTCTTC	CASSLTTGNEQFF
TRBJ1-5	TRBD1	-	TRBV7-2	TGTGCCAGCAGCCGTGACAGGGGGCGAACTCAGCCCCAGCATTTT	CASSRDRGRTQPQHF
TRBJ1-5	-	-	TRBV12-2	TGTGCAAGTCGTCCACTCTTAGCACAGGCTAAGAGAGGCAATCAGCCCCAGCATTTT	CASRPLLAQAKRGNQPQHF
TRBJ2-7	-	-	TRBV5-1	TGCGCCAGCAGCTTGGTGGCAGGGGCGAGATACGAGCAGTACTTC	CASSLVAGARYEQYF
TRBJ2-2	TRBD1	few	TRBV30	TGTGCCTGGAGTACTTCGACAGGGGTCACCGGGGAGCTGTTTTTT	CAWSTSTGVTGELFF
TRBJ2-2	TRBD1	-	TRBV6-5	TGTGCCAGCGCAGAGACAGGGGAAGGCGGGGAGCTGTTTTTT	CASAETGEGGELFF
TRBJ1-6	-	-	TRBV6-1	TGTGCCAGCAGCCCCTTCGGGGGGGAGAATTCACCCCTCCACTTT	CASSPFGGENSPLHF
TRBJ2-3	TRBD1	-	TRBV18	TGTGCCAGCTCACCACGGCAGAAGACAGGGTTAGATACGCAGTATTTT	CASSPRQKTGLDTQYF
TRBJ2-3	-	-	TRBV9	TGTGCCAGCAGCGTAGCTTTGGATACGCAGTATTTT	CASSVALDTQYF